This T cell receptor (beta chain) was captured in a study of shared clonotypes between healthy human individuals (dated by TCRdb to the early 2020s). Study-wide context: A couple of women and a few men aged 18 to 49 years were included in the cohort. For each donor, three plates each were used for CD4 naive and CD4 memory, two plates were used for CD8 naive, and one plate was used for CD8 memory. The study deeply sequenced blood TCR repertoires of about 5 healthy adults to estimate repertoire size and the extent of clonotype sharing between individuals. Different laboratories and diverse techniques were used to prepare libraries and sequence TCR repertoires, to increase sequencing depth and limit assay-specific biases. Per donor, leukapheresis produced somewhere between about 0.94 and 9 billion PBMCs. The study at large found these results: Clonotypes shared by all four sorted-subset donors showed higher generation probabilities than non-shared clonotypes. When a handful of donors were compared, the shared fraction of clonotypes was about 5% for naive CD4, around 3.6% for naive CD8, 2.3% for memory CD4, and 0.35% to 0.5% for memory CD8. Incomplete sequencing was indicated by rarefaction of sorted-subset datasets, despite the large sequencing depth. Pairwise subsampling led to the expectation that sequencing depth would affect the degree of clonotype sharing among donors. Larger estimated clonotype richness was generally found for naive subsets than for memory subsets. Only blood was sampled, and tissue TCR repertoires likely differ from those in blood. The genetic and exposure-history diversity represented was limited by the small number of donors.

Notes on this clone: The target of this receptor is not known. There are no base qualities to consult, and no much larger clone falls within one base.

CDR1 and CDR2 were assigned from the germline V gene as MGHRA and YSYEKL. There are 16 amino acids in the CDR3, from cysteine to phenylalanine inclusive. CDR3 DNA is the only sequence kept; it has 48 bases, read in frame from the first base. V has 3 bases trimmed and J has 4 bases trimmed; junction bases matching no gene number 5. TCR CDR3 regions were amplified from genomic DNA by multiplex PCR using the deep immunoSEQ assay. Extracted genomic DNA from each cell subset was spread evenly across all wells of several immunoSEQ 96-well plates, with each plate serving as a replicate. For sorted subsets, each replicate PCR was loaded with 200 ng genomic DNA, equivalent to about 30,000 T cell genomes. The purified libraries were quantified using a Qubit 3.0 fluorometer, sized with a Bioanalyzer 2100, and then quantified again using the KAPA Library Quantification kit. Every immunoSEQ 96-well plate was sequenced on a separate single-read 150-cycle Illumina NextSeq 550 flow cell. Processing in the source paper ran as follows. Because the immunoSEQ output held only junctional sequences and lacked quality scores, the filtering could not match the filtering applied to full-length reads. Sequences were annotated with PyIR, a Python wrapper for IgBLAST v1.9, and V/J genes and CDR3 were assigned using IMGT germline references. Reads were filtered out if the reads had weak V/J assignments (E-value above 1e-6), no CDR3, stop codons, out-of-frame junctions, or ambiguous translated residues. V3J clonotypes were defined as sequences sharing an identical inferred V gene, J gene, and CDR3 amino acid sequence. Percentage overlap between repertoires was computed as shared unique clonotypes divided by the size of the smaller repertoire. Repertoire richness was assessed with RTK rarefaction, the Chao1 estimator, and Recon v2.1 estimates of unobserved clonotypes. Generation probabilities for all TCRbeta clonotypes obtained by the gDNA method from four donors were computed using OLGA. TCRdb's version of the immuneACCESS table is confined to in-frame rearrangements and falls short of the full clone set. An unresolved V gene accounts for under half of the shortfall where checked; the remainder is of unknown origin. V, J and clone size reflect that table, while D and trimming were determined from the DNA. The sample data list more than 500,000 clones, and 90% to 95% of these were observed just once. The top ten constitute around 0.12% of the sample.

CD8 naive samples were CD45RO-negative cells positively selected for CCR7, giving a CD45RA+CCR7+ population that excluded TemRA cells. Donors were healthy HIV-negative adults with no recently reported acute infections or vaccinations. Only Caucasian adults living in Nashville, Tennessee, USA were represented among the donors. Blood was collected by leukapheresis, and PBMCs were isolated by Ficoll-Histopaque density gradient centrifugation and then cryopreserved in liquid nitrogen vapor phase. Purity and quantity of every magnetically sorted T cell population were checked by analytical flow cytometry. Genomic DNA was isolated from each sorted fraction and quantified by UV absorbance on a Nanodrop 2000c.

The chain is made from TRBV4-1 and TRBJ2-2; 10 bases in between match TRBD1. The specimen sequenced was naive CD8+ T cells sorted from blood. Taken with the paper, the label for cell subset or site translates to: CD45RA+CCR7+. This clonotype originated in a woman aged 25 to 39 in good health. In nucleotide form, the sequence is TGCGCCAGCAGCCACCACTGGGACAGGGGCACCGGGGAGCTGTTTTTT. The resulting protein is CASSHHWDRGTGELFF.